This section outlines one TCR beta chain sequence together with its context. The antigen remains unidentified. The data were produced by immunoSEQ multiplex PCR, yet TCRdb's version contains in-frame clones alone and is incomplete. The sample consists of 2 million to 3 million clones, 85% to 95% of them appearing once. The sample is drawn from a study of shared clonotypes between healthy human individuals. Study results and caveats: Larger estimated richness was generally recorded for naive subsets relative to memory subsets.

Germline lookup yields CDR1 SEHNR and CDR2 FQNEAQ (reference sequence). The CDR3 extends over 14 amino acids. V lost 5 bases, J lost 2 bases, and 13 bases lay in between. The source of this sequence is a man between 18 and 29 years old in good health. Sequenced: naive CD4+ T cells sorted from blood. The subset: CD45RA+ positively selected. The V and J genes are TRBV7-9 and TRBJ2-7, with D uncertain. CDR3 in amino acids: CASSVRYSPYEQYF. The CDR3 DNA is TGTGCCAGCAGCGTTAGGTACTCGCCCTACGAGCAGTACTTC.